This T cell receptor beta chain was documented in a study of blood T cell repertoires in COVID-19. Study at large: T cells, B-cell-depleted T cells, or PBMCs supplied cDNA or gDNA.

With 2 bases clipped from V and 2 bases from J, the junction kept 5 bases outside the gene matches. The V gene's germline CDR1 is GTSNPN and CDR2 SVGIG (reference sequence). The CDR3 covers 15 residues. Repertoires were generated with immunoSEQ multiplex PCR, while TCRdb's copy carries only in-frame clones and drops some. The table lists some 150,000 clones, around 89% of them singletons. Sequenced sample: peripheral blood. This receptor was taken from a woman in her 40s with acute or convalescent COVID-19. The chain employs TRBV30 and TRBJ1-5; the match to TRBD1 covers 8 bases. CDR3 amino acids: CAWSLAGGGNQPQHF. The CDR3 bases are TGTGCCTGGAGTTTAGCAGGGGGCGGCAATCAGCCCCAGCATTTT.